This record covers a single T cell receptor (beta chain). The count of this clone is one. The antigen it binds to is not known. No base-level quality is on record; no much larger clone is a single base apart. Germline trimming: 5 bases from V, 4 bases from J; junction bases outside gene matches: 10. Taken from cysteine to phenylalanine, the CDR3 has 16 residues. Only CDR3 DNA is held: 48 bases, read in frame from base 1. CDR1 and CDR2 (MNHEY, SMNVEV) derive from the germline V gene (reference sequence). The immunoSEQ Assay, a bias-controlled multiplex PCR, was used to amplify TCRbeta CDR3 regions from genomic DNA. The published analysis was carried out like this. Within the assay, amplification of reference gene primers was used to estimate how many nucleated cells each sample contained. To quantify the absolute abundance of each unique TCRbeta CDR3 rearrangement, sequence reads were collapsed and filtered. Productive Simpson clonality was computed per sample as the square root of Simpson's diversity index over productive rearrangements. TCRdb retrieved this table from immuneACCESS and kept in-frame rearrangements only. Not all clones are present; in checked studies, unresolved V genes account for under half, and no reason is known for the remainder. The DNA was the basis for D and trimming; V, J and clone size are from that table. Here the sample has 200,000 or so clones; almost 80% occur a single time. Of the sample, 17% is held by the ten largest clones.

The record originates from a study of blood T cell repertoires in COVID-19 (dated by TCRdb to 2018 to 2020). The study in broad terms: Samples from collaborators originated in the United States, Italy and Spain and spanned both the acute and convalescent phases of COVID-19. The material from the prospective study consisted of cDNA or gDNA derived from T cells, B-cell-depleted T cells, or PBMCs. Deeply sampled blood TCRbeta repertoires from subjects exposed to, actively infected with, or recovered from COVID-19 were included in the dataset. The repertoires were released in a freely available public database meant as a resource for research on the immune response to SARS-CoV-2. The samples were drawn from the first 160 participants of the ongoing ImmuneRACE study and from some 1,300 subjects provided by 6 global collaborators. Sample metadata almost always included a de-identified subject ID, COVID-19 status, age in years and sex. Where available, HLA class I and class II types were obtained from metadata supplied by the sample provider rather than from assay-based typing. The investigation overall reported the following: Clinical and demographic metadata were provided uncurated, with the amount varying by source and participant.

The collaborating institutions used their own protocols to collect whole blood in K2EDTA tubes. For TCRbeta analysis, collaborator samples were shipped as frozen whole blood, as isolated PBMCs, or as DNA extracted from either sample type. Sequenced input: peripheral blood. Rearrangement joined TRBV27 to TRBJ2-1; 8 bases in the junction line up with TRBD1. The sequence derives from a man aged 55 to 70 with active or convalescent COVID-19. In nucleotide form, the sequence is TGTGCCAGCAGTCCCAGACGACAGGGGTGGTACAATGAGCAGTTCTTC. The translation is CASSPRRQGWYNEQFF.